The 14 T cell receptor beta chains below were found in one sample sequenced in a study of CD8 T cells in ankylosing spondylitis. Broader study findings: A motif of 7 to 9 highly homologous TCR beta variants was seen as apparently characteristic of ankylosing spondylitis blood.

These TCRs are of unknown antigen specificity. TCRdb re-derived calls from the 5' RACE reads in MiXCR, one entry per CDR3 protein. The sample consists of almost 400,000 distinct CDR3 sequences, 20% to 25% of them appearing once. The specimen was blood, either unsorted or a sorted T cell fraction (not recorded which). All receptors derive from a male donor with ankylosing spondylitis.

This clonotype was found many times. The chain recombines TRBV11-2 with TRBJ2-1; D remains unclear. The V end lost 7 bases, the J end lost 0 bases, and 13 bases lay between the germline ends. Germline V gives CDR1 SGHAT, CDR2 FQNNGV. The CDR3 is 15 amino acids. CDR3 sequence reads: CASTPFLSSYNEQFF. The CDR3 DNA reads as TGTGCCAGCACCCCTTTTCTGAGCTCCTACAATGAGCAGTTCTTC.

The rearrangement links TRBV12-3 or TRBV12-4 to TRBJ1-1; D is unresolved. The CDR3 spans 13 residues. Between the trimmed V and J ends, which lost 7 bases and 8 bases, there was a span of 17 bases. CDR3 nucleotide sequence: TGTGCCAGCACCCTGGGCAGTTTCGAGGAAGCTTTCTTT. This sequence encodes CASTLGSFEEAFF.

The table lists this clonotype with many counts. This chain links TRBV10-3 with TRBJ2-3; the match to TRBD2 covers 9 bases. With V trimmed by 7 bases and J by 4 bases, 3 bases remained unmatched. The CDR3 is made up of 13 amino acids. Germline V CDR1 and CDR2: ENHRY, SYGVKD. The CDR3 loop is CAINKREADTQYF. The CDR3 coding sequence is TGTGCCATCAACAAGCGGGAGGCAGATACGCAGTATTTT.

The CDR3 reads CASSFYSRGAYEQYF. The CDR3 nucleotides are TGCGCCAGCAGCTTTTACAGCCGGGGGGCTTACGAGCAGTACTTC. The chain has TRBV5-1 and TRBJ2-7, with D possibly TRBD2 on 7 matching bases. This CDR3 spans 15 amino acids. From germline, CDR1 is SGHRS and CDR2 YFSETQ. V lost 2 bases, J lost 4 bases, and 16 bases lay in between.

Only a few counts were recorded for this clonotype. The chain is built from TRBV6-5 and TRBJ1-4; a weak D match, TRBD1 (5 bases). V lost 2 bases and J 8 bases, leaving 12 bases between the germline ends. This CDR3 region has 14 residues. Germline values: CDR1 MNHEY, CDR2 SVGAGI. CDR3 in DNA: TGTGCCAGCAGTTACCTCGGGGCCCCCGAAAAACTGTTTTTT. Translating it yields CASSYLGAPEKLFF.

This clonotype was observed many times. The chain carries TRBV12-3 or TRBV12-4 and TRBJ2-6; D uncertain. V lost 9 bases and J lost 4, with 13 bases in between. This CDR3 has 14 residues. CDR3 loop: CASTWITGANVLTF. The DNA of the CDR3 is TGTGCCAGTACTTGGATAACGGGGGCCAACGTCCTGACTTTC.

V usage is TRBV7-3 and J usage is TRBJ2-3; D could derive from TRBD1 or TRBD2 (6 bases each). Germline values: CDR1 SGHTA, CDR2 FQGTGA. V dropped 5 bases and J dropped 8 bases, with 20 bases sitting between them. The CDR3 has 15 amino acids. The CDR3 here is CASSPAVGGAFTQYF. In nucleotides, the CDR3 is TGTGCCAGCAGCCCAGCCGTGGGGGGCGCGTTTACGCAGTATTTT.

The V gene is TRBV19, the J gene TRBJ2-2, with D tentatively TRBD2 (5 bases). The CDR3 contains 16 residues. V lost 3 bases, J lost 0 bases, and 11 bases lay in between. CDR1 and CDR2 (germline): LNHDA, SQIVND (reference sequence). CDR3 bases: TGTGCCAGTAGTATTGATAGCGCCTCGAACACCGGGGAGCTGTTTTTT. Its protein is CASSIDSASNTGELFF. Looking up the rest from reference TRBV19 and TRBJ2-2 gives the full variable domain: DGGITQSPKYLFRKEGQNVTLSCEQNLNHDAMYWYRQDPGQGLRLIYYSQIVNDFQKGDIAEGYSVSREKKESFPLTVTSAQKNPTAFYLCASSIDSASNTGELFFGEGSRLTVL.

The chain couples TRBV12-3 or TRBV12-4 to TRBJ2-4; D not resolved. V was clipped by 3 bases and J by 0 bases, with 12 bases between them. This CDR3 spans 16 amino acids. CDR3 sequence reads: CASSFGRALAKNIQYF. The CDR3 DNA is TGTGCCAGCAGTTTCGGACGGGCACTAGCCAAAAACATTCAGTACTTC.

The chain uses TRBV5-1 and TRBJ2-3, with TRBD2 matching over 11 bases. With 0 bases clipped from V and 2 bases from J, the junction kept 5 bases outside the gene matches. The CDR3 consists of 17 residues. Germline CDR1 reads SGHRS; CDR2 reads YFSETQ. The CDR3 protein is CASSLVASGRITDTQYF. The DNA of the CDR3 is TGCGCCAGCAGCTTGGTGGCTAGCGGGAGGATCACAGATACGCAGTATTTT.

This clonotype was picked up a small number of times. V and J are TRBV7-3 and TRBJ2-2; TRBD2 matches 8 bases. V was clipped by 5 bases and J by 1 base; unmatched bases: 9. This CDR3 is built from 17 residues. Germline V CDR1 and CDR2: SGHTA, FQGTGA. The CDR3 region is CASSRSWSGGNTGELFF. The CDR3 coding sequence is TGTGCCAGCAGCAGGTCGTGGAGCGGGGGGAACACCGGGGAGCTGTTTTTT.

There are a few counts of this clonotype. The rearrangement uses TRBV4-3 and TRBJ2-3; 7 nucleotides align to TRBD2. Germline V gene sequence: CDR1 LGHNA, CDR2 YSLEER. The junction had 5 bases not matched to a gene; V was cut back by 3 bases and J by 8 bases. This CDR3 region has 13 residues. The CDR3 bases are TGCGCCAGCAGCCAGACTAGCTTAGGTACGCAGTATTTT. It yields the protein CASSQTSLGTQYF.

The sample holds many counts of this clonotype. V usage is TRBV29-1 and J usage is TRBJ2-3, with D perhaps TRBD1 (6 bases). V lost 4 bases, J lost 1 base, and 12 bases lay in between. The CDR3 extends over 14 amino acids. The V gene's germline CDR1 is SQVTM and CDR2 ANQGSEA. The CDR3 bases are TGCAGCGTTGGACAGGCGATCGGCACAGATACGCAGTATTTT. Encoded protein: CSVGQAIGTDTQYF.

The chain employs TRBV6-6 and TRBJ1-1, with 7 bases fitting TRBD1. This CDR3 spans 13 amino acids. Trimming removed 7 bases from V and 1 base from J; junction bases left unmatched: 3. Germline V gene data show CDR1 as MNHNY and CDR2 as SVGAGI (reference sequence). The DNA of the CDR3 is TGTGCCAGCACTAGGGACAGGAACACTGAAGCTTTCTTT. Protein sequence: CASTRDRNTEAFF.